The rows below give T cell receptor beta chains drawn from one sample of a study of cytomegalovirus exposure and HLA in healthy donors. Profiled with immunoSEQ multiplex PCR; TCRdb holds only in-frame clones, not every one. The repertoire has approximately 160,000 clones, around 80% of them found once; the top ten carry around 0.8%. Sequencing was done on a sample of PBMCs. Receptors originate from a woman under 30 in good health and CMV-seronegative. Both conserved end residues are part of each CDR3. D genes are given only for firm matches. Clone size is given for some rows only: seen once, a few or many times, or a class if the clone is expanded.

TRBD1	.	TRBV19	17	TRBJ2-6	TGTGCCAGTAGTATCCGAGACAGGGGTGCTGGGGCCAACGTCCTGACTTTC	CASSIRDRGAGANVLTF
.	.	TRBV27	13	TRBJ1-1	TGTGCCAGCAGTACGGACCGGGGGACTGAAGCTTTCTTT	CASSTDRGTEAFF
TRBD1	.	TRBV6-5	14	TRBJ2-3	TGTGCCAGCAGAAGGGGACAGGTATCAGATACGCAGTATTTT	CASRRGQVSDTQYF
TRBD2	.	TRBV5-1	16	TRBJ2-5	TGCGCCAGCAGCCAGGGGACTAGCGGGGCCCAAGAGACCCAGTACTTC	CASSQGTSGAQETQYF
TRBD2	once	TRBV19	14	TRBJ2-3	TGTGCCAGTTCCCGGGACTACCACACAGATACGCAGTATTTT	CASSRDYHTDTQYF
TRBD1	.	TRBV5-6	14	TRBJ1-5	TGTGCCAGCAGCTCGACAGGGAGGAATCAGCCCCAGCATTTT	CASSSTGRNQPQHF
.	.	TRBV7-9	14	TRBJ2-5	TGTGCCAGCAGCTTAAAACAGGGACAAGAGACCCAGTACTTC	CASSLKQGQETQYF
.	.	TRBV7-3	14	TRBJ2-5	TGTGCCAGCAGGTCCGACAGCGGGCGGGAGACCCAGTACTTC	CASRSDSGRETQYF
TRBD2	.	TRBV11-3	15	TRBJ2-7	TGTGCCAGCAGCTTAACGATAGCGGGATACGGCGAGCAGTACTTC	CASSLTIAGYGEQYF
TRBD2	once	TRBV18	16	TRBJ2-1	TGTGCCAGCTCACGGACCGGGACTAGCATAGACAATGAGCAGTTCTTC	CASSRTGTSIDNEQFF
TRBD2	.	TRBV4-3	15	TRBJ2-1	TGCGCCAGCAGCACTAAGCGGGAGGGTTACAATGAGCAGTTCTTC	CASSTKREGYNEQFF
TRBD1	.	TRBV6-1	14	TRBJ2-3	TGTGCCAGCAGTGACACAGGGGCCACAGATACGCAGTATTTT	CASSDTGATDTQYF
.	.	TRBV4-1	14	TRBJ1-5	TGCGCCAGCAGCCAAGAGGCGGCCGGATTTCCCCAGCATTTT	CASSQEAAGFPQHF
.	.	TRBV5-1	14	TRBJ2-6	TGCGCCAGCAGGGCCCTCGGGGGGGCCAACGTCCTGACTTTC	CASRALGGANVLTF
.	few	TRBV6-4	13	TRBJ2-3	TGTGCCAGCAGCCCGGGAGAAACAGATACGCAGTATTTT	CASSPGETDTQYF
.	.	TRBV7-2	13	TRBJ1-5	TGTGCCAGCACCCGGGATATTAATCAGCCCCAGCATTTT	CASTRDINQPQHF
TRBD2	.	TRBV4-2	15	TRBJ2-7	TGTGCCAGCAGCCTCCAGCGGGAGGGCCTCTACGAGCAGTACTTC	CASSLQREGLYEQYF
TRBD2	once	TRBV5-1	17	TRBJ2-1	TGCGCCAGCACGTTGGGACTAGCGGGAGCGGGCCCCAATGAGCAGTTCTTC	CASTLGLAGAGPNEQFF
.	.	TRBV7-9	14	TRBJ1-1	TGTGCCAGCAGCTCAACCAGGATTAACACTGAAGCTTTCTTT	CASSSTRINTEAFF
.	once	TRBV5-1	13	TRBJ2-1	TGCGCCAGCAGCCCCGACTGGTACAATGAGCAGTTCTTC	CASSPDWYNEQFF
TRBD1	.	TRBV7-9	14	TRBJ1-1	TGTGCCAGCAGCGCCTGGACAGGGCATACTGAAGCTTTCTTT	CASSAWTGHTEAFF
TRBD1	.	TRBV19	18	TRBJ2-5	TGTGCCAGTAGTATAGATCCCCCGACAGGGTCGGGAAGAGAGACCCAGTACTTC	CASSIDPPTGSGRETQYF
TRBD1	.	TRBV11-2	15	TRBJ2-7	TGTGCCAGCAGCTGGTCCGGGACAGGGGCCTACGAGCAGTACTTC	CASSWSGTGAYEQYF
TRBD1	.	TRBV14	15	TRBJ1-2	TGTGCCAGCAGCCCGCCGGGACAGGGGGACTATGGCTACACCTTC	CASSPPGQGDYGYTF
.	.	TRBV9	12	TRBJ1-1	TGTGCCAGCAGCGGAGCAAACACTGAAGCTTTCTTT	CASSGANTEAFF
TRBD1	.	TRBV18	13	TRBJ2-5	TGTGCCAGCTCACCGGGACAGGTGGAGACCCAGTACTTC	CASSPGQVETQYF
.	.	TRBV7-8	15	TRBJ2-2	TGTGCCAGCAGCTTGGAGGGAGGTTACACCGGGGAGCTGTTTTTT	CASSLEGGYTGELFF
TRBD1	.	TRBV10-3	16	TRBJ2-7	TGTGCCATCAGTCCCAGAATGGACAGGGGGCTTGACGAGCAGTACTTC	CAISPRMDRGLDEQYF
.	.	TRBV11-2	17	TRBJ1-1	TGTGCCAGCAGCTTAGCGCCCGGACAAATAGGGTACACTGAAGCTTTCTTT	CASSLAPGQIGYTEAFF
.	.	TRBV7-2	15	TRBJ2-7	TGTGCCAGCAGCTTAGATGGCGGGATCTCCTACGAGCAGTACTTC	CASSLDGGISYEQYF
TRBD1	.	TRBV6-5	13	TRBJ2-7	TGTGCCAGCAGGTTGACAGGGTCCTACGAGCAGTACTTC	CASRLTGSYEQYF
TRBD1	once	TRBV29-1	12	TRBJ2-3	TGCAGCTTACAGGGGAGCACAGATACGCAGTATTTT	CSLQGSTDTQYF
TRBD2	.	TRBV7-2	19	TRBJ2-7	TGTGCCAGCAGCCCTGATGGACTAGCGGGAGCTGGGTACTCCTACGAGCAGTACTTC	CASSPDGLAGAGYSYEQYF
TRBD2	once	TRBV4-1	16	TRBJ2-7	TGCGCCAGCAGCCATGAGACTAGCGGAGCGTCCTACGAGCAGTACTTC	CASSHETSGASYEQYF
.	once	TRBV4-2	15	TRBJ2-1	TGTGCCAGCAGCCAAGATCGCGGCGGGGCCAATGAGCAGTTCTTC	CASSQDRGGANEQFF
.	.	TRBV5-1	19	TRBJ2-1	TGCGCCAGCAGCTTGGCCCCCGCAAGCCTGGGGAGCTCCTACAATGAGCAGTTCTTC	CASSLAPASLGSSYNEQFF
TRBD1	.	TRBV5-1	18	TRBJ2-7	TGCGCCAGCAGCTTGGGTGCAGGGGGCGGTTCGGTTACTTACGAGCAGTACTTC	CASSLGAGGGSVTYEQYF
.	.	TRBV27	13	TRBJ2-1	TGTGCCAGCAGTTTATATCTAGGCAATGAGCAGTTCTTC	CASSLYLGNEQFF
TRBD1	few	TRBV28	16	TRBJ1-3	TGTGCCAGCAAGCCCCTGACAGGGACGGTTGGAAACACCATATATTTT	CASKPLTGTVGNTIYF
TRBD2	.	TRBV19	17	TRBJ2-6	TGTGCCAGTAGTATAGCTAGCGGGAACTCTGGGGCCAACGTCCTGACTTTC	CASSIASGNSGANVLTF
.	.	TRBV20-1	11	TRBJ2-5	TGCAGTGTGTCTAGAAGAGAGACCCAGTACTTC	CSVSRRETQYF
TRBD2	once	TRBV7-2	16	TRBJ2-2	TGTGCCAGCAGCTTACTTCCGGGAGGGCCGTACGGGGAGCTGTTTTTT	CASSLLPGGPYGELFF
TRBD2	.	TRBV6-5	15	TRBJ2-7	TGTGCCAGCAGTTACTTGGCTAGCGGAAGCTACGAGCAGTACTTC	CASSYLASGSYEQYF
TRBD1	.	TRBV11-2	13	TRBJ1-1	TGTGCCAGCAGCTCTCACAGGGGCACTGAAGCTTTCTTT	CASSSHRGTEAFF
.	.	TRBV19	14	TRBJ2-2	TGTGCCAGTAGTATAAGCACAGAAACCGGGGAGCTGCTTTTT	CASSISTETGELLF
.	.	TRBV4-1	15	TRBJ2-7	TGCGCCAGCAGCCAAGATCCCGGGGTATCCTACGAGCAGTACTTC	CASSQDPGVSYEQYF
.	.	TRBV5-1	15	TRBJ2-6	TGCGCCAGCAGCCGCGGGGACTCTGGGGCCAACGTCCTGACTTTC	CASSRGDSGANVLTF
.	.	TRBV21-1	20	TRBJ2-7	TGTGCCAGCAGCGGACGGGGGCCAGGGAGCGGGAGCCCGAGCTCCTACGAGCAGTACTTC	CASSGRGPGSGSPSSYEQYF
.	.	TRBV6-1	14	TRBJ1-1	TGTGCCAGCGGTGAAGTGAGAAGGAACACTGAAGCTTTCTTT	CASGEVRRNTEAFF
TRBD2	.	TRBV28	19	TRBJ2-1	TGTGCCAGCAGCCCCGGCGGGAGGGCTGGGATTAGCTCCTACAATGAGCAGTTCTTC	CASSPGGRAGISSYNEQFF
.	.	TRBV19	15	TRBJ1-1	TGTGCCAGTAGTGACAGACAGCCCCCTAACACTGAAGCTTTCTTT	CASSDRQPPNTEAFF
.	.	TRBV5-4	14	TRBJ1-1	TGTGCCAGCACCCGACTACAGGGTTTCACCGAAGCCTTCTTT	CASTRLQGFTEAFF
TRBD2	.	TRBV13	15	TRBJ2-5	TGTGCCAGCAGCCTCGGGACTAGCGGGAGAGAGACCCAGTACTTC	CASSLGTSGRETQYF
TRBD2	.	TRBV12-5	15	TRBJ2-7	TGTGCTAGTGGCCGAAGACTAGCGAGCTCCTACGAGCAGTACTTC	CASGRRLASSYEQYF